A single sample is the source of the 5 T cell receptor beta chains below, sequenced in a study of CD8+CD57+ T cells in acquired aplastic anemia. Template material for TCR beta VDJ and CDR3 profiling consisted of genomic DNA. TCRdb ran MiXCR on the reads and lists one entry per CDR3 protein. The sample carries 310,000 or so distinct CDR3 sequences, 56% recorded once. Whoever was chosen for sequencing had shown CD8+CD57+ cell expansion by flow cytometry. The specimen sequenced was sorted CD4+, CD8+, or CD8+CD57+ T cells (not recorded which) from PBMCs. Source of these receptors: a human donor with aplastic anemia.

This clonotype was seen only a few times. CDR3 amino acids: CSARTGGNSPLHF. In DNA, the CDR3 is TGCAGTGCTAGGACAGGGGGTAATTCACCCCTCCACTTT. J is TRBJ1-6 and V is TRBV20-1; 9 bases are shared with TRBD1. Germline V gene sequence: CDR1 DFQATT, CDR2 SNEGSKA (reference sequence). The trim removed 3 bases at V and 6 bases at J, leaving 0 bases unmatched. The CDR3 loop spans 13 amino acids.

Many counts were recorded for this clonotype. V is TRBV2 and J is TRBJ2-5; no definite D call. V lost 7 bases, J lost 0 bases, and 3 bases lay in between. The CDR3 has 11 amino acids. Germline-derived CDR1 and CDR2 are SNHLY and FYNNEI. The DNA of the CDR3 is TGTGCCAGCATGTACCAAGAGACCCAGTACTTC. Protein product: CASMYQETQYF.

About this clonotype: Since no conserved phenylalanine or tryptophan closes the CDR3, a read error is the likely cause. Because the CDR3's place on the DNA is in doubt, the DNA is left out and the CDR3 is given as listed by TCRdb. The chain is built from TRBV4-1 and TRBJ2-7. The germline V gene has CDR1 MGHRA and CDR2 YSYEKL. The CDR3 is 8 amino acids long, termini counted. This CDR3 is CASSQDRA.

The chain carries TRBV9 and TRBJ2-1; 8 nucleotides agree with TRBD2. This CDR3 comprises 14 residues. Trimming removed 5 bases from V and 9 bases from J; junction bases left unmatched: 10. Germline V gene lookup returns CDR1 SGDLS and CDR2 YYNGEE. CDR3 protein: CASSPGLGRGEQFF. CDR3 nucleotide sequence: TGTGCCAGCAGTCCGGGACTAGGAAGGGGTGAGCAGTTCTTC. The full variable domain, rest sourced from reference TRBV9 and TRBJ2-1, is DSGVTQTPKHLITATGQRVTLRCSPRSGDLSVYWYQQSLDQGLQFLIQYYNGEERAKGNILERFSAQQFPDLHSELNLSSLELGDSALYFCASSPGLGRGEQFFGPGTRLTVL.

This clonotype was counted between two and nine times. The J gene is TRBJ2-7, the V gene TRBV7-2; 7 bases are shared with TRBD2. With 2 bases clipped from V and 0 bases from J, the junction kept 7 bases outside the gene matches. There are 16 residues in the CDR3. The V gene's germline CDR1 is SGHTA and CDR2 FQGNSA. CDR3 amino acids: CASSLRAGAGSYEQYF. The CDR3 DNA follows: TGTGCCAGCAGCTTAAGGGCGGGAGCGGGCTCCTACGAGCAGTACTTC.